This TCR beta chain was sequenced for a study of radiation and T cells in renal cell carcinoma (dated by TCRdb to 2019 to 2021). Study-wide context: A total of 53 samples underwent TCR beta sequencing, made up of some 26 tumors and some 27 peripheral blood samples. In the 53 samples combined, 4 million to 5 million unique CDR3 nucleotide sequences were found, encoding about 3 million unique CDR3 amino acid sequences. The final blood draw took place at 4 weeks after radiation, the same time as nephrectomy.

The intended sense of this specimen's time point label: blood 4 weeks post-SBRT, at nephrectomy. This specimen's treatment or condition label, interpreted: 15 Gy SBRT to primary tumor, nephrectomy 4 weeks later. The samples were drawn from a clinical trial, where primary renal cell carcinomas were treated with 15 Gy of stereotactic body radiation therapy and then removed by nephrectomy 4 weeks afterward. To track tumor-enriched clonotypes, serial peripheral blood was sampled from radiation-treated patients at baseline and at 2 weeks and 4 weeks after SBRT. Every patient had renal cell carcinoma of clear cell pathology. The QIAamp DNA Blood Mini Kit (Qiagen) was used to prepare genomic DNA for TCR sequencing. The analyses included only samples that passed all quality control checks. The paper as a whole reports these results and caveats: Because the trial had a single-armed design, the trial could not examine how radiation dose or scheduling affected the TCR repertoire. In blood, the top tumor clonotypes increased between baseline and 2 weeks post-radiation and then shrank by 4 weeks, which suggests that tumor-resident clones expanded only transiently. Blood repertoire dynamics were not followed beyond 4 weeks after treatment. No pretreatment tumor biopsies were available, so the baseline intratumoral presence of clonotypes could not be determined.

The immunoSEQ kit was used, according to the manufacturer's recommendations, to generate TCR beta libraries from genomic DNA. To prepare libraries, a first multiplex PCR with proprietary primers was run, followed by a second PCR that added unique barcodes, and a bead cleanup was done after each round. A kit-provided positive control reaction and a negative control reaction were included in every sample batch. The final libraries were assessed on an Agilent 4200 TapeStation D1000 ScreenTape, pooled by volume, and quantified by qPCR. Sequencing ran on an Illumina NextSeq500 with a MidOutput 150-cycle cartridge, using 156 Read1 and 15 Index1 cycles with kit custom primers. The pooled library was loaded at 0.9 to 1 pM with an approximately 22% PhiX control spike-in. The authors' pipeline ran thus. Vendor-processed data were analyzed in R, and a clonotype was defined as all T cells sharing the same CDR3 nucleotide sequence. In the clone abundance analyses, frequencies in each sample were normalized to that sample's 10,000 most abundant clones. Before analysis, public T cell clones were removed, and these numbered fewer than five per sample on average. Tumor-enriched and baseline blood-enriched clonotypes were defined by at least a 32-fold difference in abundance between compartments. A beta-binomial differential abundance model was used to identify clonotypes that expanded or contracted between blood time points. Tumor-blood repertoire similarity was measured with the Baroni-Urbani and Buser coefficient, and group comparisons used two-tailed Wilcoxon tests in R. TCRdb limited this immuneACCESS table to in-frame rearrangements with V and J called. A share of clones is missing; checked studies link under half to unresolved V genes, and the rest is unexplained. Clonal size and the V and J genes are those of that table, whereas D and trimming came from the DNA. This sample holds around 45,000 clones; roughly 80% were observed only once. The ten largest make up about 30% of the sample.

CDR1 LNHDA and CDR2 SQIVND were looked up in the germline V gene (reference sequence). The junction shows trimming of 2 bases on V and 1 base on J, plus 11 bases between the germline ends. The CDR3 runs 15 residues from the cysteine to the phenylalanine. Only the CDR3 region is kept as DNA, spanning 45 bases read in frame from base 1. Remarks on this clone: Its antigen remains undetermined. No clone much larger than this one lies a single base away; base qualities are absent.

Specimen: blood, collected from a patient whose treatment included radiotherapy and nephrectomy. The receptor comes from a woman in her 70s with renal cell carcinoma. The chain couples TRBV19 to TRBJ1-2; TRBD1 is a weak D gene call, 6 bases matching. The encoded CDR3 is CASSISGHINYGYTF. The nucleotide sequence is TGTGCCAGTAGTATATCGGGACATATTAACTATGGCTACACCTTC.